The T cell receptor beta chain described here comes from a study of blood T cell repertoires in COVID-19. Study at large: T cells, B-cell-depleted T cells, or PBMCs supplied cDNA or gDNA.

Libraries were prepared by immunoSEQ multiplex PCR; TCRdb keeps only in-frame clonotypes and omits some of them. The sample contains about 430,000 clones, 85% to 90% of which appear only once. In terms of age and location, participants ranged from roughly 18 to 90 years and lived in fewer than 30 US areas. Cohort assignment relied on participant-reported clinical history. The clonotype comes from a man aged 30-40 years who had recovered from COVID-19. Input material: PBMCs or T cells enriched from blood (not recorded which).

DNA of the CDR3: TGCGCCAGCGCGACCACCCCCACAGGGGGCACTAATGAAAAACTGTTTTTT. It specifies CASATTPTGGTNEKLFF. The J gene is TRBJ1-4, the V gene TRBV5-1, with 9 bases aligning to TRBD1. There are 17 residues in the CDR3. V shed 7 bases and J 2 bases; nucleotides not matched to a gene: 12. Germline V lookup: CDR1 SGHRS, CDR2 YFSETQ.